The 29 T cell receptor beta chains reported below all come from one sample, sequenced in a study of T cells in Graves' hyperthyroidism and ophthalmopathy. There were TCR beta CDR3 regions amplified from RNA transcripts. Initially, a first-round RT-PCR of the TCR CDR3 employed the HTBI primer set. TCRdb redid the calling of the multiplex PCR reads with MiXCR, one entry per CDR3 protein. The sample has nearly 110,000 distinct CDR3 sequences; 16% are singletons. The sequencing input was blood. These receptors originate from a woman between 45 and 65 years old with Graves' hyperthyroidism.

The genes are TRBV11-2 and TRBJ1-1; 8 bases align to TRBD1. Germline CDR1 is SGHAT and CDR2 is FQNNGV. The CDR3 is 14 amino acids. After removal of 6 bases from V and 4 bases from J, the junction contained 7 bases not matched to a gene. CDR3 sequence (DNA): TGTGCCAGCAGTCTTGACAGGGGAACCACTGAAGCTTTCTTT. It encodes CASSLDRGTTEAFF.

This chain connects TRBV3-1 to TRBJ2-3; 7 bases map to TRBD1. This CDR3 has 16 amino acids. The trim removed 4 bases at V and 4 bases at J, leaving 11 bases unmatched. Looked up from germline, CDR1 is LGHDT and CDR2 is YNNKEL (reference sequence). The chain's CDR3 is CASSLRKQGSADTQYF. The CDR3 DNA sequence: TGTGCCAGCAGCCTCAGGAAACAGGGGTCGGCAGATACGCAGTATTTT.

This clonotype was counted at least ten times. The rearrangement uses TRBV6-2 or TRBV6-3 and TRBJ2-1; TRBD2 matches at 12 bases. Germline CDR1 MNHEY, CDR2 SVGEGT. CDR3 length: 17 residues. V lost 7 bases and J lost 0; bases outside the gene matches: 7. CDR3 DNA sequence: TGTGCCAGCATCCCCGGACTAGCGGGATTCTCCTACAATGAGCAGTTCTTC. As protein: CASIPGLAGFSYNEQFF.

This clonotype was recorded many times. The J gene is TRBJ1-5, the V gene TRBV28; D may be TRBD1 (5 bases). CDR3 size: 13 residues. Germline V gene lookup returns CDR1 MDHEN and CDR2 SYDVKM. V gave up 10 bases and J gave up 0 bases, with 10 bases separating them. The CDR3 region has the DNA TGTGCCACCGAGACAGTTAGCAATCAGCCCCAGCATTTT. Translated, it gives CATETVSNQPQHF.

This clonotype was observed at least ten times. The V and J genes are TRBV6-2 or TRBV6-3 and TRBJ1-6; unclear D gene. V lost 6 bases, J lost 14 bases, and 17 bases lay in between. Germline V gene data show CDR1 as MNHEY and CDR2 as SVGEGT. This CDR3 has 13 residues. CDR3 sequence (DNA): TGTGCCAGCAGGTCAGGCAGCTTTTTGGCCCTCCACTTT. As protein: CASRSGSFLALHF.

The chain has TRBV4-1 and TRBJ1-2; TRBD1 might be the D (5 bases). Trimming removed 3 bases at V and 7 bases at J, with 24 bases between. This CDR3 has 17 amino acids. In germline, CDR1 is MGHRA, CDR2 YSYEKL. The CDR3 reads CASSQIRSGSTGGGYTF. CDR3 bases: TGCGCCAGCAGCCAGATTCGCTCGGGCTCCACTGGGGGTGGCTACACCTTC.

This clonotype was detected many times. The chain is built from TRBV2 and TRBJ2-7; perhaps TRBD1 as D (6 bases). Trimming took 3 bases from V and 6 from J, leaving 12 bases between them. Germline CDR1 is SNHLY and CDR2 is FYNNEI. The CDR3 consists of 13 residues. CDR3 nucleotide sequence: TGTGCCAGCAGTGAGAACAGGGAAGGCGAGCAGTACTTC. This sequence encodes CASSENREGEQYF.

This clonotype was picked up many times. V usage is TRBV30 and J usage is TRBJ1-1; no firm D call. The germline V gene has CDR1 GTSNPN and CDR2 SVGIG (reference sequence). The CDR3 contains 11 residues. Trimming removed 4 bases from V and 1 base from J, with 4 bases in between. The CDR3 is CAWKANTEAFF. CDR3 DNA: TGTGCCTGGAAAGCGAACACTGAAGCTTTCTTT.

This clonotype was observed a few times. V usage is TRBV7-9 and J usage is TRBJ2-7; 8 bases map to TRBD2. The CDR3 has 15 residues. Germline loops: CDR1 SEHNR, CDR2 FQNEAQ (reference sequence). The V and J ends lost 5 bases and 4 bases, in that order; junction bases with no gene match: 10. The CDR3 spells CASSRTSGAPYEQYV. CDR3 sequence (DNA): TGTGCCAGCAGCCGTACTAGCGGAGCACCTTACGAGCAGTACGTC.

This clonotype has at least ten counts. The DNA for the CDR3 is TGTGCCAGTGCCCGGCTCCCGAATTCACCCCTCCACTTT. This encodes CASARLPNSPLHF. J is TRBJ1-6 and V is TRBV19; D gene unclear. Trimming removed 8 bases at V and 7 bases at J, with 12 bases between. The length of the CDR3 is 13 residues. The germline CDR1 and CDR2 sequences are LNHDA and SQIVND (reference sequence).

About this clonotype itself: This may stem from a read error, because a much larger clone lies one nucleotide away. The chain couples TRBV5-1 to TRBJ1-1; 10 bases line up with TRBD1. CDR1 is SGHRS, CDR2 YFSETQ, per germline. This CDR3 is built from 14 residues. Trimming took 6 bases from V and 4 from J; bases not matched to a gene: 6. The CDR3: CASKRTGGGTEAFF. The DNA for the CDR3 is TGCGCCAGCAAAAGGACAGGGGGAGGCACTGAAGCTTTCTTT.

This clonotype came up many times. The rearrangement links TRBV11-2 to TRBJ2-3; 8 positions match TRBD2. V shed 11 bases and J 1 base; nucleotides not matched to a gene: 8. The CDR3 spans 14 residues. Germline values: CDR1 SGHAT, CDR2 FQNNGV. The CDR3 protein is CASSGSWGTDTQYF. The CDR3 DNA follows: TGTGCCTCAAGCGGGAGTTGGGGCACAGATACGCAGTATTTT.

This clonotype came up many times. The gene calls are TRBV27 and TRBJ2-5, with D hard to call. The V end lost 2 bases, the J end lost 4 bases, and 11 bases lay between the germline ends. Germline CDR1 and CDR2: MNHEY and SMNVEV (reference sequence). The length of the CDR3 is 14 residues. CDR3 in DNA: TGTGCCAGCAGTTTAAGGGTGGGATCAGAGACCCAGTACTTC. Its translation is CASSLRVGSETQYF.

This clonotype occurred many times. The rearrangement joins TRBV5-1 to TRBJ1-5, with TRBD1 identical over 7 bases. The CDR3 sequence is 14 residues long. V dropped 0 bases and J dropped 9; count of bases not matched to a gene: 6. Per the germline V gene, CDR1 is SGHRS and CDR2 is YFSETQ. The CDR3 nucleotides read TGCGCCAGCAGCTTGGGGACAGGTTCATGGCCCCAGCATTTT. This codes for CASSLGTGSWPQHF.

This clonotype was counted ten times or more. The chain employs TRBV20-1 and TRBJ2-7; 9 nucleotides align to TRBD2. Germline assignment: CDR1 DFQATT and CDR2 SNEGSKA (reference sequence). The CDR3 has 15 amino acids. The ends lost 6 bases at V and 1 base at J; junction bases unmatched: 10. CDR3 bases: TGCAGTGCCCCCCTAGGTAGCGGGAGTTCCTACGAGCAGTACTTC. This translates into CSAPLGSGSSYEQYF.

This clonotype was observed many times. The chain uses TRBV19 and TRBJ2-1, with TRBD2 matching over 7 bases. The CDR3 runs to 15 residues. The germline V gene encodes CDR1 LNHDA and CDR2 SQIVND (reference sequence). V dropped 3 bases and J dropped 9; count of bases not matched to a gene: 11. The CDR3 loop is CASSILGTSVPEQFF. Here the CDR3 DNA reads TGTGCCAGTAGTATCCTCGGCACTAGCGTGCCTGAGCAGTTCTTC.

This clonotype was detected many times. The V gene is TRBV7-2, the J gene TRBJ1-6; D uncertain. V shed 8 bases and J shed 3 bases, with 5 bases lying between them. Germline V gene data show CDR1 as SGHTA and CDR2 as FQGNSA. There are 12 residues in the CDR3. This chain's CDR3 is CASGDYNSPLHF. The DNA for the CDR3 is TGTGCCAGCGGGGACTATAATTCACCCCTCCACTTT.

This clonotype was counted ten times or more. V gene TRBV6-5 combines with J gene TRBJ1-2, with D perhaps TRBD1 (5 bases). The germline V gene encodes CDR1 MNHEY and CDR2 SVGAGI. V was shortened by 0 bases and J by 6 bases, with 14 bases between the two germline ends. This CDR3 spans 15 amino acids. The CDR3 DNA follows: TGTGCCAGCAGTTACTCGTCTCTGCAGGGTCATGGCTACACCTTC. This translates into CASSYSSLQGHGYTF.

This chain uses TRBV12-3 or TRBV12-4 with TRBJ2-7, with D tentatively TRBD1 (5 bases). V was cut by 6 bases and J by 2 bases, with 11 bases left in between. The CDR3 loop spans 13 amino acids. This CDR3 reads CASRIDSAYEQYF. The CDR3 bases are TGTGCCAGCAGAATCGACAGTGCCTACGAGCAGTACTTC.

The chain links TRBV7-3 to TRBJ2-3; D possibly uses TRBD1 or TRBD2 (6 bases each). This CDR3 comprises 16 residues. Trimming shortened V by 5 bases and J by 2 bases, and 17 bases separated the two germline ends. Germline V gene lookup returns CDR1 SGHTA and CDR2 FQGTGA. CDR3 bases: TGTGCCAGCAGCCTCGTAGGGGGAGGCCTCACAGATACGCAGTATTTT. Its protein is CASSLVGGGLTDTQYF.

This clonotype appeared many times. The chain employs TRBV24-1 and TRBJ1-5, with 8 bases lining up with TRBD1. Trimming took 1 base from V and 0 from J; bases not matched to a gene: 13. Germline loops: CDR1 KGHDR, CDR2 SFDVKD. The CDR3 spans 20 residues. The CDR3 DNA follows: TGTGCCACCAGTGATTTCGGACAGGGAAAGGGGATTTATAGCAATCAGCCCCAGCATTTT. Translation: CATSDFGQGKGIYSNQPQHF.

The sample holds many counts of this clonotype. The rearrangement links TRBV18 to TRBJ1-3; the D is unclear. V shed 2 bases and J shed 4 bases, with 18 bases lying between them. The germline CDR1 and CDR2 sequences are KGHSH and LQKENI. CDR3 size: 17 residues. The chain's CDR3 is CASSPIKPIGGGNTIYF. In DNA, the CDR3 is TGTGCCAGCTCACCAATTAAACCTATCGGCGGGGGAAACACCATATATTTT. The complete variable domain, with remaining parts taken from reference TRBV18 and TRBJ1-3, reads NAGVMQNPRHLVRRRGQEARLRCSPMKGHSHVYWYRQLPEEGLKFMVYLQKENIIDESGMPKERFSAEFPKEGPSILRIQQVVRGDSAAYFCASSPIKPIGGGNTIYFGEGSWLTVV.

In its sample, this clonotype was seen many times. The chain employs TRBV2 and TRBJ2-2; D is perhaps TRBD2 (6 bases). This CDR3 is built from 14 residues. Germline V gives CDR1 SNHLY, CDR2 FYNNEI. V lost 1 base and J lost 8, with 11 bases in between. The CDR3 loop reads CASSEGGKLGELFF. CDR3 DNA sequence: TGTGCCAGCAGTGAAGGCGGGAAGCTAGGGGAGCTGTTTTTT.

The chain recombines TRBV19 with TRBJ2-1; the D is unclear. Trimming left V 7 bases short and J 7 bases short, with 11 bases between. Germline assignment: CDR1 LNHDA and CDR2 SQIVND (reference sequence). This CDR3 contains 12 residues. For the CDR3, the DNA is TGTGCCAGTACCCCTAATGGTAATGAGCAGTTCTTC. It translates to CASTPNGNEQFF.

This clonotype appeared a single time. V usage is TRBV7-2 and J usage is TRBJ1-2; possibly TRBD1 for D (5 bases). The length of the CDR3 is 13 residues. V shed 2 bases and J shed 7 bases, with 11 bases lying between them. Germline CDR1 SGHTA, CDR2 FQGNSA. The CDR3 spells CASSLNGGLGYTF. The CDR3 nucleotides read TGTGCCAGCAGCTTAAACGGGGGTCTTGGCTACACCTTC.

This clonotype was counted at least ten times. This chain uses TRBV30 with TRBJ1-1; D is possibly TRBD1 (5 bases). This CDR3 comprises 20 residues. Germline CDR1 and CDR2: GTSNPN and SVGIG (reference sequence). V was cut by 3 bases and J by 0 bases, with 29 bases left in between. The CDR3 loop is CAWRPSPRSYSWGVNTEAFF. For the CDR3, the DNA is TGTGCCTGGAGACCATCCCCCCGGTCCTATAGCTGGGGGGTGAACACTGAAGCTTTCTTT.

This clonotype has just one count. The CDR3 coding sequence is TGTGCCAGCAGTCTCATGAACGGGGAGCTGTTTTTT. Protein sequence: CASSLMNGELFF. The chain couples TRBV27 to TRBJ2-2; D remains unclear. Germline CDR1 MNHEY, CDR2 SMNVEV (reference sequence). V dropped 5 bases and J dropped 7 bases, with 8 bases sitting between them. The CDR3 runs to 12 residues.

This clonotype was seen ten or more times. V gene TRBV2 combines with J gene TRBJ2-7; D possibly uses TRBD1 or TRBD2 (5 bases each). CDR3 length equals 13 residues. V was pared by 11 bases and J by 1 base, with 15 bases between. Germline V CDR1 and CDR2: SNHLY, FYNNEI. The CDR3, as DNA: TGTGCCGGAACCGGGACCCCATCCTACGAGCAGTACTTC. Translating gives CAGTGTPSYEQYF.

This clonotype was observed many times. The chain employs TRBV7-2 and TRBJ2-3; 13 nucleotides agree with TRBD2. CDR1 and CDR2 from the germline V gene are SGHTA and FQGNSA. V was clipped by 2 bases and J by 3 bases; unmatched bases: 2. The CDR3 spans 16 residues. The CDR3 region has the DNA TGTGCCAGCAGCTTATCGACTAGCGGGAGGACAGATACGCAGTATTTT. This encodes CASSLSTSGRTDTQYF.